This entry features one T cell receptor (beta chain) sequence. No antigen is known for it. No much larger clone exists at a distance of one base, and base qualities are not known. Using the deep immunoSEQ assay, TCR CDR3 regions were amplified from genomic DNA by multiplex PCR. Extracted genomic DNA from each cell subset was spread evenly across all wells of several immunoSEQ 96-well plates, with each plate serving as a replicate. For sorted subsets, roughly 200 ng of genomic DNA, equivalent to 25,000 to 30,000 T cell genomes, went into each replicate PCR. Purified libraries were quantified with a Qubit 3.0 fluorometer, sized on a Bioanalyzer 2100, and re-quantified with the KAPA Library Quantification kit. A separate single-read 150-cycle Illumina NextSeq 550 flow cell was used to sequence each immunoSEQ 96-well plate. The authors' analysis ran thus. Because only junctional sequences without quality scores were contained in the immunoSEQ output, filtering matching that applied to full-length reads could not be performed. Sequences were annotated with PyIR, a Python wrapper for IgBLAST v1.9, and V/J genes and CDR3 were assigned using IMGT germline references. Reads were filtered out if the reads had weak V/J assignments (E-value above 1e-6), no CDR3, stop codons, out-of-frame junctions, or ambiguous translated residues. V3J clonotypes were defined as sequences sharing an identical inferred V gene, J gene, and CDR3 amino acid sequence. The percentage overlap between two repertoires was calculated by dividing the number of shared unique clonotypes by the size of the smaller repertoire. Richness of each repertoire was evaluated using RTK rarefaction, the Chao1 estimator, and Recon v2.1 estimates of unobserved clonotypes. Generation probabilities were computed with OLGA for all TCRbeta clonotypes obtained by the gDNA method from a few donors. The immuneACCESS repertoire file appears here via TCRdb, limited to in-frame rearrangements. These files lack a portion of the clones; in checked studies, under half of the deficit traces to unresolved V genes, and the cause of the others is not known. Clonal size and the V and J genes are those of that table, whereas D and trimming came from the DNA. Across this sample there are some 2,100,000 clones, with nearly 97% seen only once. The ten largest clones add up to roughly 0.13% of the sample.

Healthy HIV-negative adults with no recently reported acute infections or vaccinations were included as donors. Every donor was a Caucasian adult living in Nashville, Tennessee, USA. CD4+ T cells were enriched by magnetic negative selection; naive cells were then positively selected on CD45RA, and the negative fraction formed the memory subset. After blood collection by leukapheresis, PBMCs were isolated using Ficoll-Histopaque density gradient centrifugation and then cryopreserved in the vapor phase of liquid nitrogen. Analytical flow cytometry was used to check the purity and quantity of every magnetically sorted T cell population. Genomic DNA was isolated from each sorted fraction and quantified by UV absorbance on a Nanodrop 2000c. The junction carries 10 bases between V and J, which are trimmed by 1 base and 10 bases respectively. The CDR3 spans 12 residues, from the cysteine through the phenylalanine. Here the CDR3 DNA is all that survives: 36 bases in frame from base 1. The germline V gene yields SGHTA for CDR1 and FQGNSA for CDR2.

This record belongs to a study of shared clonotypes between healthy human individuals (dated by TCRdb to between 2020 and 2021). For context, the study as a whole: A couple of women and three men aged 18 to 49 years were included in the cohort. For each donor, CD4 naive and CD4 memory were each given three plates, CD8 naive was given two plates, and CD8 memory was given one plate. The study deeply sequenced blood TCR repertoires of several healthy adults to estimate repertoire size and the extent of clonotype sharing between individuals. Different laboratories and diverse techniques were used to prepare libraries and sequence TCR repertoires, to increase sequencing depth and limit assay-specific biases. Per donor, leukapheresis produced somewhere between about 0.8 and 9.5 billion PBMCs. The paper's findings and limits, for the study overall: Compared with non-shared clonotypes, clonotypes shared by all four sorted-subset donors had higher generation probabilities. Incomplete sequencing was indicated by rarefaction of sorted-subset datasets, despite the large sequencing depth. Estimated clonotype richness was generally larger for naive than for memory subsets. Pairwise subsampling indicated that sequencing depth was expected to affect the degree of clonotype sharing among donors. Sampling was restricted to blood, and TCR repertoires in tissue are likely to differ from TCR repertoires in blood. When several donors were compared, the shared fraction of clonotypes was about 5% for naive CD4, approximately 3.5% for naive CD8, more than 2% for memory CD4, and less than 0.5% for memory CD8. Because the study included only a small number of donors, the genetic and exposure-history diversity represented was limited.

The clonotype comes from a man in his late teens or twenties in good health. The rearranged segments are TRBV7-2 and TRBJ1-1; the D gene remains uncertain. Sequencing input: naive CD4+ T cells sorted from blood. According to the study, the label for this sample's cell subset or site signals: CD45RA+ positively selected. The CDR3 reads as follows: CASSLEPLRAFF. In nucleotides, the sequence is TGTGCCAGCAGCTTAGAACCTCTGCGAGCTTTCTTT.